The TCR beta chain under discussion was sequenced for a study of low-dose radiotherapy and immunotherapy resistance in tumors. In this sample, this clonotype turned up many times. The time point here: before trial treatment. Gene-specific TRAV and TRBV primers were used for first-strand cDNA, covering alpha and beta chains. A roughly 22-cycle PCR with a constant-region primer and V-primer adapter amplified TCRs. TCRdb independently ran MiXCR on the reads; one entry per CDR3 protein. The repertoire holds about 60,000 distinct CDR3 sequences, with approximately 25% as singletons. The specimen comprised PBMCs, sampled before treatment. The receptor's source is a male donor with prostate cancer.

DNA of the CDR3: TGCGCCAGCAGCCAAGTGACAGCAAACTATGGCTACACCTTC. It encodes CASSQVTANYGYTF. The chain carries TRBV4-1 and TRBJ1-2, with D possibly TRBD1 on 5 matching bases. Germline-derived CDR1 and CDR2 are MGHRA and YSYEKL. Deletions cut 1 base from V and 2 bases from J, with 8 bases between. The CDR3 runs 14 residues.